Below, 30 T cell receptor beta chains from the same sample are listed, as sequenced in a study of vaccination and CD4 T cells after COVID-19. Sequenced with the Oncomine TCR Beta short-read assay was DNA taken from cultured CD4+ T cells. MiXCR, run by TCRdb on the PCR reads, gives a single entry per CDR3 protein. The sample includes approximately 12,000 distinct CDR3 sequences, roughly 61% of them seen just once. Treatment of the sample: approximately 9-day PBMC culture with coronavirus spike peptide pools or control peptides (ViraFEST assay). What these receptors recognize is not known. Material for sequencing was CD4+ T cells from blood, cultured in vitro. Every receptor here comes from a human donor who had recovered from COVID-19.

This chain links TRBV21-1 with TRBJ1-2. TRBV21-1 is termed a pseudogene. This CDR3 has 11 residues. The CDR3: CASSIQYGYTF. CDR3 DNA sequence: TGTGCCAGCAGTATACAGTATGGCTACACCTTC.

CDR3 residues: CSASERGTAFNSPLHF. The CDR3 DNA sequence: TGCAGTGCTAGCGAGCGGGGGACAGCATTTAATTCACCCCTCCACTTT. The chain links TRBV20-1 to TRBJ1-6; 7 nucleotides agree with TRBD1. V gave up 3 bases and J gave up 6 bases; unmatched junction bases: 11. The CDR3 runs 16 residues. The germline CDR1 and CDR2 sequences are DFQATT and SNEGSKA (reference sequence).

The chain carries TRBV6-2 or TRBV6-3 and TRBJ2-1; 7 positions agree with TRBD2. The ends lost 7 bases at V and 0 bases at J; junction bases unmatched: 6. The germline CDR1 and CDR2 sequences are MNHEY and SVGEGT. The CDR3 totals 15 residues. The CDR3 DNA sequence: TGTGCCAGCACCCTACGGACTAGCTCCTACAATGAGCAGTTCTTC. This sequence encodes CASTLRTSSYNEQFF.

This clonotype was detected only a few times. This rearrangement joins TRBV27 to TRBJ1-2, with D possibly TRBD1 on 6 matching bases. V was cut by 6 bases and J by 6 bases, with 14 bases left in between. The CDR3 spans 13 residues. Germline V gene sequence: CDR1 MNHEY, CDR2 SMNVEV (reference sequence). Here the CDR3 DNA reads TGTGCCAGCAGCCATAAGACAGGACATGGCTACACCTTC. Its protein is CASSHKTGHGYTF.

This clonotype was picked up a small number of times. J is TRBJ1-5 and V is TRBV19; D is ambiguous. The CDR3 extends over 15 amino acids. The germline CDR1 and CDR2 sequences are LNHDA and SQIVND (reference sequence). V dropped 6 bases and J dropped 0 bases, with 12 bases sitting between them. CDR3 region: CASSPQWYSNQPQHF. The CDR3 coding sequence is TGTGCCAGTAGCCCCCAGTGGTATAGCAATCAGCCCCAGCATTTT.

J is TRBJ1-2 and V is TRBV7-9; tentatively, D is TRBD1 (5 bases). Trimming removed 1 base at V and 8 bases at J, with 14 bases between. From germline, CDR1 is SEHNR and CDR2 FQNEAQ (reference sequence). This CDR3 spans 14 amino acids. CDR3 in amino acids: CASSLEMGVQGYTF. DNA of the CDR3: TGTGCCAGCAGCTTAGAGATGGGGGTGCAGGGCTACACCTTC.

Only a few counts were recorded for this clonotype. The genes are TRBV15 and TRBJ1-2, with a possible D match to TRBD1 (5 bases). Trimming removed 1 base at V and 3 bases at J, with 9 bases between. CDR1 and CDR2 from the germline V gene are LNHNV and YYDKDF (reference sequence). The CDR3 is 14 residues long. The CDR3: CATSRGGDDYGYTF. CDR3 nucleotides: TGTGCCACCAGCAGAGGGGGGGACGACTATGGCTACACCTTC.

In DNA, the CDR3 is TGCAGTGCTAAGCTTTCAGTCCCGGCAGATACGCAGTATTTT. Its translation: CSAKLSVPADTQYF. The chain links TRBV20-1 to TRBJ2-3; D gene uncertain. The CDR3 runs to 14 residues. Between the trimmed V and J ends, which lost 4 bases and 4 bases, there was a span of 15 bases. In germline, CDR1 is DFQATT, CDR2 SNEGSKA (reference sequence).

DNA of the CDR3: TGCGCCAGCAGCTACCCAATGCTTACAGGGGACACCGGGGAGCTGTTTTTT. Encoded protein: CASSYPMLTGDTGELFF. The chain has TRBV5-1 and TRBJ2-2, with 7 bases matching TRBD1. The germline CDR1 and CDR2 sequences are SGHRS and YFSETQ. This CDR3 has 17 amino acids. The V segment lost 3 bases and the J segment 3 bases; nucleotides outside the gene matches: 11.

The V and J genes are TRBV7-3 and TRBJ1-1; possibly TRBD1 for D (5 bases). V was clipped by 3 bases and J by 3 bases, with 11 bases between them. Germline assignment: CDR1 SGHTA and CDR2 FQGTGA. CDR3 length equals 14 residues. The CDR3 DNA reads TGTGCCAGCAGCTTCGCGGGGGGTGACACTGAAGCTTTCTTT. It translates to CASSFAGGDTEAFF.

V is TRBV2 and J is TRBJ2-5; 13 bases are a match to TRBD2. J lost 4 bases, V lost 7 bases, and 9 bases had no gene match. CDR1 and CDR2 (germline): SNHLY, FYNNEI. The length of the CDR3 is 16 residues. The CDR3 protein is CASKGLAGIIGETQYF. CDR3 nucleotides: TGTGCCAGCAAGGGACTAGCGGGAATAATCGGAGAGACCCAGTACTTC.

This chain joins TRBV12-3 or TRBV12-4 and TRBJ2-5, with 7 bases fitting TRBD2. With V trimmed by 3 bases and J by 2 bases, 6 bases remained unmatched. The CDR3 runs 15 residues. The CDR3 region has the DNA TGTGCCAGCAGTTTGCGGGGGATCATTCAAGAGACCCAGTACTTC. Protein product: CASSLRGIIQETQYF.

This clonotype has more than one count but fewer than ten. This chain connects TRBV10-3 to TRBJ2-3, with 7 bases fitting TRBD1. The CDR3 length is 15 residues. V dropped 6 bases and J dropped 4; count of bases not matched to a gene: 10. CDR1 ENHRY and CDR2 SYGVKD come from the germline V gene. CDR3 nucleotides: TGTGCCATCAGCGAGACGTCCACAGGGGCAGATACGCAGTATTTT. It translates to CAISETSTGADTQYF.

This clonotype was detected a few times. CDR3 bases: TGTGCCAGCAGCCCGGGGGGGTTGGGTGAAGCTTTCTTT. It translates to CASSPGGLGEAFF. The rearrangement joins TRBV2 to TRBJ1-1; TRBD1 is a possible D gene (5 bases). There are 13 residues in the CDR3. Germline CDR1 is SNHLY and CDR2 is FYNNEI. Between the trimmed V and J ends, which lost 6 bases and 7 bases, there was a span of 15 bases. Drawing the rest from reference TRBV2 and TRBJ1-1, the complete variable domain is EPEVTQTPSHQVTQMGQEVILRCVPISNHLYFYWYRQILGQKVEFLVSFYNNEISEKSEIFDDQFSVERPDGSNFTLKIRSTKLEDSAMYFCASSPGGLGEAFFGQGTRLTVV.

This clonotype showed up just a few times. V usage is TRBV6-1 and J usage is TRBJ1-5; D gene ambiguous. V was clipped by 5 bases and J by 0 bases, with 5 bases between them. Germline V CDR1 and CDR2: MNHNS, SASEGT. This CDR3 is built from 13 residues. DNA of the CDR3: TGTGCCAGCAGTCAATATAGCAATCAGCCCCAGCATTTT. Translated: CASSQYSNQPQHF.

The CDR3 DNA reads TGTGCCTGGAGTGAGGGTCCCCGGCAGCCCCAGCATTTT. Translated: CAWSEGPRQPQHF. This chain connects TRBV30 to TRBJ1-5; D not certain. Trimming pared 1 base from V and 7 bases from J, leaving 11 bases between. CDR3 length equals 13 residues. Germline CDR1 reads GTSNPN; CDR2 reads SVGIG (reference sequence).

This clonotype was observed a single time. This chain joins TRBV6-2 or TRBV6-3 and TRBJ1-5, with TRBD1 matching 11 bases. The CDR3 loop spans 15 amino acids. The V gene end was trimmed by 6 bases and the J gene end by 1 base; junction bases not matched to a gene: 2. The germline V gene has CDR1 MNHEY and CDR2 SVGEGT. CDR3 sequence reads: CASRGTGGSNQPQHF. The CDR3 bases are TGTGCCAGCAGAGGGACAGGGGGGAGCAATCAGCCCCAGCATTTT.

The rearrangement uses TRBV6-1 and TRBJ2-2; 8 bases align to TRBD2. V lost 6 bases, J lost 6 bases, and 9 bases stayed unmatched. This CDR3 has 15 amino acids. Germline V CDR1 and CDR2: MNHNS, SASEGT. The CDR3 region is CASRESGRFSGELFF. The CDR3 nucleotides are TGTGCCAGCAGGGAGAGCGGGAGATTCTCCGGGGAGCTGTTTTTT.

CDR3 sequence: CSARDIWITGELFF. DNA for the CDR3: TGCAGTGCTAGAGATATTTGGATTACCGGGGAGCTGTTTTTT. The chain has TRBV20-1 and TRBJ2-2; D is undetermined. From germline, CDR1 is DFQATT and CDR2 SNEGSKA (reference sequence). The germline V and J ends were trimmed by 0 bases and 5 bases, with 10 bases remaining between them. This CDR3 contains 14 residues.

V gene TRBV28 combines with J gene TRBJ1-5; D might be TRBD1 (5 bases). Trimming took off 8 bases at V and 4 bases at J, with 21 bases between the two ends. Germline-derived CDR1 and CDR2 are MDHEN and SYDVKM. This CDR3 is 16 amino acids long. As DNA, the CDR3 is TGTGCCAGCCTCATTCCGGGGCCCCAGGGAAATCAGCCCCAGCATTTT. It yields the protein CASLIPGPQGNQPQHF.

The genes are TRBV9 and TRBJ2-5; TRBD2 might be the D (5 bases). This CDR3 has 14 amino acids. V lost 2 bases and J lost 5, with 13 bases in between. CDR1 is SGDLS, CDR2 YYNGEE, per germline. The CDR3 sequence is CASSVLTTGETQYF. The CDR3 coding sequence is TGTGCCAGCAGCGTCCTAACGACGGGGGAGACCCAGTACTTC. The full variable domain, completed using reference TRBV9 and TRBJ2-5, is DSGVTQTPKHLITATGQRVTLRCSPRSGDLSVYWYQQSLDQGLQFLIQYYNGEERAKGNILERFSAQQFPDLHSELNLSSLELGDSALYFCASSVLTTGETQYFGPGTRLLVL.

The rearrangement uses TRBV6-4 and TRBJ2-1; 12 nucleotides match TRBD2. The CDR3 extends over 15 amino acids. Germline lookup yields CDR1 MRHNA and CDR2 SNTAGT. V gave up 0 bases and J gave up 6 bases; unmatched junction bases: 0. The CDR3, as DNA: TGTGCCAGCAGTGACTCGACTAGCGGGAGCAATGAGCAGTTCTTC. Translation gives CASSDSTSGSNEQFF.

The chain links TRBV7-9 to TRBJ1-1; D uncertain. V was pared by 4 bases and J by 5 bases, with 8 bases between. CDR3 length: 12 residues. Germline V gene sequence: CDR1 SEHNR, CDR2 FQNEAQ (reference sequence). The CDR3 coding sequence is TGTGCCAGCAGCTCCGTTAAGACTGAAGCTTTCTTT. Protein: CASSSVKTEAFF.

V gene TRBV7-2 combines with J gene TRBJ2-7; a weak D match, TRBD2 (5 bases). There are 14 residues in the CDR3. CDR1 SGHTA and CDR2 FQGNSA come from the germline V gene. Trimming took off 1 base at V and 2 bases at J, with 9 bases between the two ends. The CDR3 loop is CASSLGLAAYEQYF. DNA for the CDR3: TGTGCCAGCAGCTTAGGGCTAGCAGCCTACGAGCAGTACTTC.

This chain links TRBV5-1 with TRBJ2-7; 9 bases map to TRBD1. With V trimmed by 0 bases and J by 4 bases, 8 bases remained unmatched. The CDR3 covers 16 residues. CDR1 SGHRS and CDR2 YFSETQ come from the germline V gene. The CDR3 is CASSLGPGQGSYEQYF. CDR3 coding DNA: TGCGCCAGCAGCTTGGGGCCGGGACAGGGATCGTACGAGCAGTACTTC.

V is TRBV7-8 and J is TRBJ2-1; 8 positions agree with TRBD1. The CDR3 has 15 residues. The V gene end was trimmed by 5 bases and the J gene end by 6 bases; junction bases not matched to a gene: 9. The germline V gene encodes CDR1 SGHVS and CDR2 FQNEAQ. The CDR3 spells CASSEDQGAFNEQFF. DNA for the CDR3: TGTGCCAGCAGCGAGGACCAGGGGGCATTCAATGAGCAGTTCTTC.

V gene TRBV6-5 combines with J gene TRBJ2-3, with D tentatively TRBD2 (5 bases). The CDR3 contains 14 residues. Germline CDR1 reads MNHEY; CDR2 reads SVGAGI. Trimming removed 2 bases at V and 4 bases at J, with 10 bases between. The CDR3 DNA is TGTGCCAGCAGTTACAATGAGGGATCAGATACGCAGTATTTT. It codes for CASSYNEGSDTQYF.

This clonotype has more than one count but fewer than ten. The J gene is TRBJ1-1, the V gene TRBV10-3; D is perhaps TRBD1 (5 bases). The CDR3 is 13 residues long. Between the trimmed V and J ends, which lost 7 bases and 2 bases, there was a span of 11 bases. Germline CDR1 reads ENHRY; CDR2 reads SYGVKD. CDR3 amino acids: CAIMKGPNTEAFF. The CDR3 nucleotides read TGTGCCATCATGAAGGGGCCAAACACTGAAGCTTTCTTT.

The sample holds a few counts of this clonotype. CDR3 sequence reads: CASTAWGLVGNEQFF. CDR3 coding DNA: TGTGCCAGTACCGCCTGGGGATTAGTCGGAAATGAGCAGTTCTTC. The chain joins TRBV19 to TRBJ2-1; D uncertain. Between the trimmed V and J ends, which lost 7 bases and 7 bases, there was a span of 20 bases. This CDR3 has 15 amino acids. Germline CDR1 and CDR2: LNHDA and SQIVND (reference sequence).

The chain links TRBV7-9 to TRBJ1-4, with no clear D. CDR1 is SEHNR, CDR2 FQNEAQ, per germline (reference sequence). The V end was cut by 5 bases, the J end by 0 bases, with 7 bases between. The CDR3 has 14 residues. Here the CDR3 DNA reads TGTGCCAGCAGCCCGGGAACAACTAATGAAAAACTGTTTTTT. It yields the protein CASSPGTTNEKLFF.